This T cell receptor (beta chain) was sequenced during a study of shared clonotypes between healthy human individuals. Clones were sequenced by immunoSEQ multiplex PCR, and TCRdb holds only the in-frame ones, with some missing. This table has 2,500,000 or so clones, approximately 93% appearing once. V trimming: 6 bases; J trimming: 1 base; junction bases outside the gene matches: 4. The CDR3 has 15 residues. Germline loops: CDR1 LNHDA, CDR2 SQIVND (reference sequence). The clonotype originates from a man aged 18-30 years in good health. Some clones in this sample may be carry-over from other donors' samples. Sequencing was performed on naive CD4+ T cells from PBMCs. Subset defined: CD45RA+ positively selected. The genes are TRBV19 and TRBJ2-3; 10 bases align to TRBD2. The CDR3 DNA reads TGTGCCAGTAGCCCCGGGACTAGCGGCACAGATACGCAGTATTTT. Translation: CASSPGTSGTDTQYF.